The source of this TCR beta chain is a study of blood T cell repertoires in COVID-19. Study details: COVID-19 samples, acute and convalescent, were from the United States, Italy and Spain.

Assay used: immunoSEQ multiplex PCR; TCRdb lists only in-frame clones, some missing. The sample contains roughly 100,000 clones, roughly 90% of which appear only once. CDR1 and CDR2 (germline): SGDLS, YYNGEE. The CDR3 has 15 residues. Trimming shortened V by 0 bases and J by 4 bases, and 8 bases separated the two germline ends. V gene TRBV9 combines with J gene TRBJ1-6; D call uncertain. Sequenced: peripheral blood. This TCR was sampled from a woman older than 75 in a cohort sampled during active COVID-19. CDR3 sequence (DNA): TGTGCCAGCAGCGTAGTTGGACTATATAATTCACCCCTCCACTTT. Its translation: CASSVVGLYNSPLHF.